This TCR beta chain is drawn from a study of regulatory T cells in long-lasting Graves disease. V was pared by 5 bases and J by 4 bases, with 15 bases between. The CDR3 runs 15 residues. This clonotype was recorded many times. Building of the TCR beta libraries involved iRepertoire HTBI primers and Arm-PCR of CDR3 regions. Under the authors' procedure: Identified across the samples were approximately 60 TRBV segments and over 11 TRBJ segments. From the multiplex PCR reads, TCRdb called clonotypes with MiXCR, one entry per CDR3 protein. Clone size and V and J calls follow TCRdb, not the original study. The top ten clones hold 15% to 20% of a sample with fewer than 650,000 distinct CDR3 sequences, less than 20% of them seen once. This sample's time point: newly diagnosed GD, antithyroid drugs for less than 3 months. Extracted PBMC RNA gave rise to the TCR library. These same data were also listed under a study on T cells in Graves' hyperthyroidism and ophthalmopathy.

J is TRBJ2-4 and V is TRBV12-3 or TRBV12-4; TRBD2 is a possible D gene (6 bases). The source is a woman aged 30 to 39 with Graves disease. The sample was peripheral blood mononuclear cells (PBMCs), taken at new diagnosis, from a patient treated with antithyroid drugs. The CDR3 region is CASSRDSLGKNIQYF. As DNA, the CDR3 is TGTGCCAGCAGTCGGGACTCCCTGGGGAAAAACATTCAGTACTTC.